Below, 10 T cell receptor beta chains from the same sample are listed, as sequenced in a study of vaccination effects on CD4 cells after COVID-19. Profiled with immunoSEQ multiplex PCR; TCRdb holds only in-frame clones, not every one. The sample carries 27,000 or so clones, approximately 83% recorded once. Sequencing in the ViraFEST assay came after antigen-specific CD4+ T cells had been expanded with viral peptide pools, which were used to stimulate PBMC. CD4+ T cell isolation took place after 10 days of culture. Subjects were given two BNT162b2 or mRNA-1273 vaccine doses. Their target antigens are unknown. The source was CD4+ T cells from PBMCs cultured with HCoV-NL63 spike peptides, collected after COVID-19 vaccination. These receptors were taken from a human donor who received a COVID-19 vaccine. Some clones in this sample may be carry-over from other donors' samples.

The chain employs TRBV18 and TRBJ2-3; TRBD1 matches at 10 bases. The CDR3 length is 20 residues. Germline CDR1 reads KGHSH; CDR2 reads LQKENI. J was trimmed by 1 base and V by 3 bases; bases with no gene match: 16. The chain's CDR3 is CASSPRQGAALSPRTDTQYF. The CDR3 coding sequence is TGTGCCAGCTCACCTAGACAGGGGGCAGCGTTATCGCCCCGCACAGATACGCAGTATTTT.

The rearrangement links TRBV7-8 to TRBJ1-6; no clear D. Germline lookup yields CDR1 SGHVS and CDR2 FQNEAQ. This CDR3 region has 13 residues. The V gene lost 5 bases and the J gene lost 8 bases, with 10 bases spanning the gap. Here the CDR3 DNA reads TGTGCCAGCAGCCCGCACTTGGATTCACCCCTCCACTTT. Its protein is CASSPHLDSPLHF.

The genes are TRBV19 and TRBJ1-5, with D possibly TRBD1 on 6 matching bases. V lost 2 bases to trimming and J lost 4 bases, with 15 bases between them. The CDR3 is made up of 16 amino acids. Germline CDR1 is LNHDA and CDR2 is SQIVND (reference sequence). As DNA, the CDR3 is TGTGCCAGTAGTATATTCGCCAGGGGTGGAAATCAGCCCCAGCATTTT. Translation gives CASSIFARGGNQPQHF. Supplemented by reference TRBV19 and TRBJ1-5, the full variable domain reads DGGITQSPKYLFRKEGQNVTLSCEQNLNHDAMYWYRQDPGQGLRLIYYSQIVNDFQKGDIAEGYSVSREKKESFPLTVTSAQKNPTAFYLCASSIFARGGNQPQHFGDGTRLSIL.

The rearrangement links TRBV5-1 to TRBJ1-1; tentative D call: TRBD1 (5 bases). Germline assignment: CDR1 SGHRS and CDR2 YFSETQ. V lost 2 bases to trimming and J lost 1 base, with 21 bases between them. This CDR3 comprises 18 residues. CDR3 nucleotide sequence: TGCGCCAGCAGCTTTACGATACAGTTCTCAGGGAAGAACACTGAAGCTTTCTTT. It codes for CASSFTIQFSGKNTEAFF.

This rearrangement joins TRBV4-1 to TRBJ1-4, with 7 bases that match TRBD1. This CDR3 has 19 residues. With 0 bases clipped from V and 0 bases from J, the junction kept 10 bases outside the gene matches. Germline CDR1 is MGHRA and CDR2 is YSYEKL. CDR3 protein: CASSQEWDRASATNEKLFF. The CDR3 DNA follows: TGCGCCAGCAGCCAAGAGTGGGACAGAGCGTCCGCAACTAATGAAAAACTGTTTTTT.

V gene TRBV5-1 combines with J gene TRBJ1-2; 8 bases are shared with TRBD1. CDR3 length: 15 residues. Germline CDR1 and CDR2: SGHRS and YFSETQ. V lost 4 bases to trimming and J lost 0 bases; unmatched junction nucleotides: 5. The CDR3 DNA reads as TGCGCCAGCAGCGAGTCGACAGGGGCTAACTATGGCTACACCTTC. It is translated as CASSESTGANYGYTF. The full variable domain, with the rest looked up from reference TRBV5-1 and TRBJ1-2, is KAGVTQTPRYLIKTRGQQVTLSCSPISGHRSVSWYQQTPGQGLQFLFEYFSETQRNKGNFPGRFSGRQFSNSRSEMNVSTLELGDSALYLCASSESTGANYGYTFGSGTRLTVV.

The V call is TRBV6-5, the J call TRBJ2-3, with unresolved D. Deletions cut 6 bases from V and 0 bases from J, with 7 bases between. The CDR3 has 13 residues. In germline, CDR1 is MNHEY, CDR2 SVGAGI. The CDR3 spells CASSSGSTDTQYF. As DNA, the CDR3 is TGTGCCAGCAGCTCGGGCAGCACAGATACGCAGTATTTT.

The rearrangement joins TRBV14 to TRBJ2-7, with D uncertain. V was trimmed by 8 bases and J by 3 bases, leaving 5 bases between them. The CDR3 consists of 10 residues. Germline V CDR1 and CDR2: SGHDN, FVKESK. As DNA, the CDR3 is TGTGCCAGCTCCGTCTACGAGCAGTACGTC. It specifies CASSVYEQYV.

The DNA of the CDR3 is TGTGCCAGCAGTTCCCGTCCACAGGGCGTCGAGCAGTACGTC. Encoded protein: CASSSRPQGVEQYV. This chain uses TRBV6-2 or TRBV6-3 with TRBJ2-7, with D perhaps matching TRBD1 (6 bases). Trimming pared 4 bases from V and 6 bases from J, leaving 16 bases between. The germline gives CDR1 MNHEY, CDR2 SVGEGT. This CDR3 has 14 amino acids.

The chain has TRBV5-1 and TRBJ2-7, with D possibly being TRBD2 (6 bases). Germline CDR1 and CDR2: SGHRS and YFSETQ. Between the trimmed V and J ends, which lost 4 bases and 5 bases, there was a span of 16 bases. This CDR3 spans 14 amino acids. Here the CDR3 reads CASSHGDSGDEQYV. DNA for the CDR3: TGCGCCAGCAGCCATGGGGACTCGGGAGACGAGCAGTACGTC.